This T cell receptor beta chain is from a study of cytomegalovirus exposure and HLA in healthy donors (dated by TCRdb to about 2017). Describing the broader study: An earlier analysis of several hundred of the donors reported under 300 Gb of sequence data and 117 million unique TCR beta sequences obtained from around 170 million T cells. Using immunosequencing, the study profiled T cell repertoires from approximately 700 subjects and related those repertoires to cytomegalovirus serostatus. Donor age, sex, ethnicity and CMV serostatus were collected together with the repertoire data. An earlier analysis of 587 of the donors used high-throughput TCR beta sequencing to judge whether each TCR beta V gene segment behaved as functional or pseudogenic. Class I and class II HLA loci were covered by the typing at four-digit resolution. An early release that covered roughly 600 HLA-typed donors contained around 300 gigabases of sequencing data and tens of millions of unique TCR sequences. The aim of the study was to test whether cataloging public T cell receptors could identify signatures of past pathogen exposure. Among approximately 370 genotyped donors of the cohort, an average of approximately 200,000 unique TCR beta nucleotide sequences was sequenced per donor, of which 15% to 20% were non-productive. Because of strong linkage in the cohort, roughly five DR-DQ haplotypes were treated as single units for association and clustering. A separate validation cohort of some 130 different subjects was used in addition to the roughly 700-subject first cohort. Of the approximately 400 genotyped donors, 65% to 90% fell in the genetic ancestry cluster associated with self-reported Caucasian donors. The number of donors typed differed by locus, with about 629-630 for A, B, C, DRB1 and DQB1, around 500 for DQA1, about 610 for DPA1, and some 440 for DPB1. All discovery cohort repertoires had been generated using a single sequencing platform. Rather than using new phenotypic data, the later analysis identified candidate immune exposures from TCR beta sequences and from how often those sequences occurred across donors. A later genetic analysis used genome-wide SNP genotypes for about three fifths of the 666 donors, treating that subset as a discovery cohort. To predict cytomegalovirus infection status, the study brought together high-throughput TCR immunosequencing, statistical association of individual TCRs with disease status, and machine learning. In a later analysis, previously published TCR beta repertoires from 666 donors were re-analyzed and high-resolution HLA genotyping was added so that TCR occurrence patterns could be studied.

This clone was seen only a few times. No cognate antigen has been identified for it. No much larger clonotype is one base removed from it; base qualities were not supplied. The cohort was made up of hundreds of healthy bone marrow donors. At the time of sampling, every cohort member was nominally healthy, though immune exposures that went unrecorded were likely present. The donor tested CMV seronegative and was one of the 352 seronegative cohort members. Each donor provided a peripheral blood sample, and peripheral blood mononuclear cells were used for TCR beta sequencing. The Qiagen DNeasy Blood Extraction Kit was used to extract genomic DNA from the blood cell samples. Study-wide findings and limitations: An earlier analysis of 587 of the donors showed that most TCR beta V segments appeared in productive rearrangements either about 87% or about 30% of the time, which broadly matched IMGT annotations. Some IMGT-functional V segments, including TRBV6-2 and TRBV6-3, could not be told apart with the 87-base-pair reads, so those segments were excluded. When HLA alleles, especially DR and DQ, strongly co-occurred, TCR associations were difficult to assign to individual alleles. In a later analysis, several top co-occurrence clusters were reported to appear linked to parvovirus B19, influenza, CMV and Epstein-Barr virus. In a later analysis, the rate of TCR association differed among HLA loci, with DRB1 alleles having the most associated TCRs and HLA-C alleles having the fewest. Most TCR sequences were seen in very few donors, while some public TCRs were found in many individuals. Because HLA typing was unavailable for some donors at each locus, only the typed subset was used in association tests. A later analysis found that HLA-associated TCR beta chains were more clonally expanded and had lower generation probabilities than equally common non-associated chains. Linkage disequilibrium might explain the correlated functional status among segregating V segments, but an unknown experimental factor could not be excluded. Cytomegalovirus status was reported to be diagnosed by the classifier with high specificity and sensitivity in both the original and validation cohorts. In vitro tests confirmed that three of the cytomegalovirus-associated TCR beta chains recognize cytomegalovirus antigens. The earlier analysis of approximately 540 of the donors excluded some 15 rarely observed V segments, including chromosome 9 orphons, because counts were too low. A later analysis found that most CMV-associated TCR beta chains appeared HLA-restricted, with HLA associations seemingly driven largely by CMV exposure. The cohort was sequenced for TCR beta chains only, and without alpha or paired-chain data the features that could be detected were limited. The presence/absence analyses assumed that sequencing depth was roughly uniform across donors, and that assumption may not be true. A later genetic analysis reported fewer N-insertions in productive TCRs among donors in an Asian-associated ancestry cluster than the roughly 690-donor mean. The study listed around 160 TCR beta chains as associated with cytomegalovirus. For the cohort, immune exposure information was limited to CMV serostatus. A group of highly shared sequence variants was considered likely to be a technical artifact of the sequencing pipeline. A later analysis associated around 16,000 TCR beta sequences with specific HLA alleles at a false discovery rate of 0.05. An association between a missense DCLRE1C variant and V-gene and J-gene trimming of TCR beta chains was found in a later genetic analysis and replicated in an independent cohort. A further reported finding was that TCR beta sequences accurately predicted the HLA-A and HLA-B alleles for most subjects in the first cohort. It was suggested by the authors that the approach could potentially be generalized to other disease states and immunological phenotypes.

The library was obtained by the immunoSEQ multiplex PCR assay. A mixture of 60 forward primers for TCR Vbeta segments and 13 reverse primers for TCR Jbeta segments was used in the multiplex PCR. The CDR3 region of rearranged TCR beta genes was amplified from genomic DNA with a multiplex PCR assay. The amplified TCR beta libraries were sequenced on the Illumina HiSeq System as 87-base-pair reads. In the authors' own workflow: Across the roughly 640 repertoires, a later analysis counted some 81 million unique TCR beta chains, 9.5 million to 12 million of which were shared by at least two donors. Raw reads were error-corrected and collapsed into unique sequences by a nearest-neighbor algorithm in which closely related sequences were merged to remove PCR and sequencing errors. To assign V, D and J gene segments, CDR3 sequences were aligned to IMGT reference sequences. For a sequence to be retained, a match of at least six nucleotides was required to both a V gene segment and a J gene segment. Rearrangements were called productive when the CDR3 lacked stop codons and stayed in frame with V and J; all others were non-productive. CDR3 was defined according to IMGT convention as the region running from the second conserved V-encoded cysteine to the conserved J-encoded phenylalanine. The earlier analysis of some 550 of the donors excluded any sequence lacking an unambiguous match to a single V gene segment. In an earlier analysis of 500 to 750 of the donors, V segments were called functional above 56.7% productive rearrangements and were called segregating when the between-donor standard deviation exceeded 5%. A statistical classification framework was developed to diagnose cytomegalovirus status using the catalog of TCR beta chain sequences. In a later analysis, V and J genes were assigned by comparing TCR nucleotide sequences against IMGT/GENE-DB human TR gene sequences. A later analysis assigned CDR3 sequences and most-parsimonious VDJ recombination scenarios with the TCRdist pipeline. A later analysis defined each TCR beta chain by its CDR3 amino acid sequence plus V-gene family, and excluded reads lacking a unique V-gene family. A later analysis removed 550 to 650 highly shared, low-generation-probability nucleotide sequences to deal with suspected cross-contamination and a sequencing artifact. For each public chain, a later analysis derived a clonal expansion index from normalized ranks of inferred template counts within each repertoire. In a later analysis, generation probabilities were computed using a VDJ recombination model fitted to out-of-frame rearrangements, and the results were checked against IGoR. In a later analysis, TCR-TCR, TCR-HLA and TCR-CMV co-occurrence was scored with hypergeometric tests, and a repertoire-size bias correction was applied to TCR pairs. To estimate false discovery rates, a later analysis permuted the HLA or CMV assignments 20 times. In a later analysis, co-occurring TCRs were grouped using DBSCAN, and TCRdist sequence similarity was added for clustering within HLA-allele-positive subsets. Repertoires with fewer than 30,000 or more than 120,000 public chains, plus five repertoires with anomalous nucleotide sharing, were excluded from co-occurrence clustering. What TCRdb holds here is the immuneACCESS table cut down to in-frame rearrangements. Part of the clones is not present; checked against another copy, under half of the missing clones reflect an unresolved V gene, and the others are unexplained. V and J calls and clone size are those listed in that table; D and trimming were worked out from the DNA. The sample records 95,000 to 110,000 clones, around three quarters of which are singletons. The ten most abundant clones make up 7.8% of the sample.

Reading from cysteine to phenylalanine, the CDR3 counts 16 amino acids. The kept DNA is CDR3 alone, 48 bases in frame from the first base. Per the germline V gene, SGHAT is the CDR1 and FQNNGV is the CDR2. The source is a young man in good health and CMV-seronegative. The specimen sequenced was PBMCs. The V and J segments used are TRBV11-2 and TRBJ2-5; matching of 5 bases hints at TRBD2 as the D gene. The J call may be wrong; the DNA end is better matched by TRBJ2-7. The DNA is TGTGCCAGCAGCTCACCCCGGGGTGCTAGCTCCTACGAGCAGTACTTC. The translation is CASSSPRGASSYEQYF.